This TCR beta chain was identified during a study of T and B cells in COVID-19 patients. Study results and caveats: Highly clonal in active COVID-19, TRB repertoires exceeded healthy-donor diversity and richness at recovery. The recovered cohort had 2,000 or so exclusive TCR clusters, including a few dozen low generation probability clusters.

TRB rearrangements were amplified by multiplex PCR with BIOMED2 TRB-A/B primers. One entry per CDR3 protein results from TCRdb running MiXCR on the multiplex PCR reads. The data show 20,000 or so distinct CDR3 sequences, 30% to 45% seen once. Germline CDR1 reads MNHNS; CDR2 reads SASEGT. The CDR3 extends over 15 amino acids. Trimming cost V 7 bases and J 2 bases; bases outside gene matches: 6. TRB was amplified from approximately 250-480 ng of blood genomic DNA. This clonotype showed up just a few times. Its antigen is still unknown. The sequenced sample consisted of blood. The rearrangement uses TRBV6-1 and TRBJ1-5; TRBD1 agrees at 9 bases. This receptor was obtained from a human donor with active COVID-19. In DNA, the CDR3 is TGTGCCAGCAACCACCGACAGGGGGGCAATCAGCCCCAGCATTTT. Translating gives CASNHRQGGNQPQHF.